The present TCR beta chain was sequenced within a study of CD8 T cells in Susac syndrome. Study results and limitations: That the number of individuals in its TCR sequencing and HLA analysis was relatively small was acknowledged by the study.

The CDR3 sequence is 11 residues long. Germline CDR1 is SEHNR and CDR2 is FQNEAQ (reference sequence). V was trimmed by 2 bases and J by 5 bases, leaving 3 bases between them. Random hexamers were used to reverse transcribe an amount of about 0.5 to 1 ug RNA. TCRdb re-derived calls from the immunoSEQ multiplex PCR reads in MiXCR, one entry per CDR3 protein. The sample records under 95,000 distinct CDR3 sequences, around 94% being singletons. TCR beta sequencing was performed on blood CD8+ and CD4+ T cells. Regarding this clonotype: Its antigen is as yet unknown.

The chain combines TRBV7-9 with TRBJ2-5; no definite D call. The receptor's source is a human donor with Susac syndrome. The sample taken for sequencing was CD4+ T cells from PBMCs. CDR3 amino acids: CASSLPETQYF. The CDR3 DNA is TGTGCCAGCAGCTTACCGGAGACCCAGTACTTC.